These T cell receptor beta chains were read from a single sample in a study of Ad26.COV2.S vaccination and SARS-CoV-2 variants. Data came from immunoSEQ multiplex PCR; TCRdb stores just in-frame clones and leaves some out. The repertoire includes 450,000 to 550,000 clones, 89% of them detected once, and around 2.6% sits in the top ten. The input for sequencing was peripheral blood, taken in a trial of Ad26.COV2.S vaccine versus placebo. The origin of the receptors is a person between 18 and 65 years old who received the Ad26.COV2.S COVID-19 vaccine or a placebo. Both conserved end residues are part of each CDR3. D genes are given only for firm matches. Not all rows give a size; the values are once, few, many and, for expanded clones, a class.

TRBV12-3/TRBV12-4	once	NA	TRBJ2-1	TGTGCCAGCAGTTTGGTTGAGCAGTTCTTC	CASSLVEQFF
TRBV6-5	NA	TRBD2	TRBJ2-5	TGTGCCAGCAGTTCTTCCAGCGGGGGCAAAGAGACCCAGTACTTC	CASSSSSGGKETQYF
TRBV6-6	NA	NA	TRBJ1-4	TGTGCCAGCAGCCGAGACAGAAATGAAAAACTGTTTTTT	CASSRDRNEKLFF
TRBV7-2	NA	TRBD1	TRBJ2-7	TGTGCCAGCAGATCTCCCCCGGGACAGGGCTACGAGCAGTACTTC	CASRSPPGQGYEQYF
TRBV5-1	NA	NA	TRBJ1-1	TGCGCCAGCAGCTTGGAATCCGGGGGGTACACTGAAGCTTTCTTT	CASSLESGGYTEAFF
TRBV5-1	NA	NA	TRBJ2-5	TGCGCCAGCAGCTTGGACGGGACAACCGAGGAGACCCAGTACTTC	CASSLDGTTEETQYF
TRBV25-1	NA	TRBD1	TRBJ1-2	TGTGCCAGCAGTGTCACCGCAGGGGGCCGGGGCTACACCTTC	CASSVTAGGRGYTF
TRBV19	NA	NA	TRBJ2-5	TGTGCCAGTGGAGGAGAGACCCAGTACTTC	CASGGETQYF
TRBV9	once	NA	TRBJ1-3	TGTGCCAGCAGCGTAGGCGGATCAGTCGGAAACACCATATATTTT	CASSVGGSVGNTIYF
TRBV7-2	NA	NA	TRBJ1-2	TGTGCCACTAGATTGGACGGGGGCTATGGCTACACCTTC	CATRLDGGYGYTF
TRBV4-3	NA	NA	TRBJ2-2	TGCGCCAGCAGCCTAACCAGGGGGGGGCTATTCGCCGGGGAGCTGTTTTTT	CASSLTRGGLFAGELFF
TRBV18	NA	NA	TRBJ2-5	TGTGCCAGCTCACCAGGTCGGCGGACCTGGGAGACCCAGTACTTC	CASSPGRRTWETQYF
TRBV28	NA	NA	TRBJ2-7	TGTGCCAGCAGTTTCCGAGGGGCCTACGAGCAGTACTTC	CASSFRGAYEQYF
TRBV10-3	NA	NA	TRBJ2-1	TGTGCCATCAGGGGAGGCTCCGGCAGTAGGTCCTACAATGAGCAGTTCTTC	CAIRGGSGSRSYNEQFF
TRBV12-3/TRBV12-4	NA	NA	TRBJ2-1	TGTGCCAGCAGTTTAATTCATGAGCAGTTCTTC	CASSLIHEQFF
TRBV18	once	NA	TRBJ1-1	TGTGCCAGCTCAAAGCCATCAGGGTTTACTGAAGCTTTCTTT	CASSKPSGFTEAFF
TRBV6-2/TRBV6-3	NA	NA	TRBJ2-2	TGTGCCAGCAGTTACATCGGTTTCATCGGGGAGCTGTTTTTT	CASSYIGFIGELFF
TRBV9	NA	NA	TRBJ1-1	TGTGCCAGCAGCGAGACAGCTATGAACACTGAAGCTTTCTTT	CASSETAMNTEAFF
TRBV12-3/TRBV12-4	NA	NA	TRBJ2-5	TGTGCCAGCAGCTTTATAGGAGAGACCCAGTACTTC	CASSFIGETQYF
TRBV24-1	NA	TRBD2	TRBJ2-1	TGTGCCACCAGTGACCCCCGGGGACTAGCGGGGGGGCTATACAATGAGCAGTTCTTC	CATSDPRGLAGGLYNEQFF
TRBV28	NA	NA	TRBJ2-7	TGTGCCAGCAGTTCACAGGGTAGCGAGCAGTACTTC	CASSSQGSEQYF
TRBV6-4	NA	NA	TRBJ2-5	TGTGCCAGCAGGCAGGCGGCGGTACAAGAGACCCAGTACTTC	CASRQAAVQETQYF
TRBV18	NA	TRBD1	TRBJ1-1	TGTGCCAGCTCACCACAGGGGGCTTTCACTGAAGCTTTCTTT	CASSPQGAFTEAFF
TRBV6-2/TRBV6-3	NA	NA	TRBJ2-2	TGTGCCAGCAGTTACCTCGGGGTAGCCGGGGAGCTGTTTTTT	CASSYLGVAGELFF
TRBV3-1/TRBV3-2	NA	NA	TRBJ2-3	TGTGCCAGCAGCCAACGTTTGCTAGCCCCCACAGATACGCAGTATTTT	CASSQRLLAPTDTQYF
TRBV2	NA	TRBD1	TRBJ1-6	TGTGCCATAGACAGGGGTGATTCACCCCTCCACTTT	CAIDRGDSPLHF
TRBV18	NA	NA	TRBJ2-1	TGTGCCAGCTCACCAAGGTCGGGCGAGCAGTTCTTC	CASSPRSGEQFF
TRBV7-3	NA	NA	TRBJ2-1	TGTGCCAGCAGCTTAATGGTCCGGGACAATGAGCAGTTCTTC	CASSLMVRDNEQFF
TRBV5-4	NA	NA	TRBJ2-5	TGTGCCAGCAGCTTGAAACTAGCACAAGAGACCCAGTACTTC	CASSLKLAQETQYF
TRBV11-3	NA	TRBD2	TRBJ2-1	TGTGCCAGCAGCAAGCGGGGGTCCAGTTACAATGAGCAGTTCTTC	CASSKRGSSYNEQFF
TRBV4-3	NA	TRBD1	TRBJ1-4	TGCGCCAGCAGCTGGCGGGACAGGGGTTTGGCTAATGAAAAACTGTTTTTT	CASSWRDRGLANEKLFF
TRBV5-5	NA	NA	TRBJ2-1	TGTGCCAGCAGCCGTCAGTGGAATGAGCAGTTCTTC	CASSRQWNEQFF
TRBV7-2	NA	TRBD2	TRBJ2-1	TGTGCCAGCAGCTTAAGACTAGCGGGGACCCCTTACAATGAGCAGTTCTTC	CASSLRLAGTPYNEQFF
TRBV3-1/TRBV3-2	few	NA	TRBJ1-4	TGTGCCAGCAGCCAAGTTTTGGGGGAAAAACTGTTTTTT	CASSQVLGEKLFF
TRBV11-3	NA	NA	TRBJ2-1	TGTGCCAGCAGCTTACTGGACTCCCTAGAGCAGTTCTTC	CASSLLDSLEQFF
TRBV24-1	once	NA	TRBJ2-1	TGTGCCACCAGTGACCCAGACAGGAGGAGTTACAATGAGCAGTTCTTC	CATSDPDRRSYNEQFF
TRBV4-3	NA	NA	TRBJ2-3	TGCGCCAGCAGCCAAGATCGAGGGGGAGAGGATACGCAGTATTTT	CASSQDRGGEDTQYF
TRBV9	NA	NA	TRBJ1-6	TGTGCCAGCAGCGTAGTCCCAGCTTCACCCCTCCACTTT	CASSVVPASPLHF
TRBV15	NA	NA	TRBJ2-7	TGTGCCACCAGCAGAGATCCAGGACTCCAATACGAGCAGTACTTC	CATSRDPGLQYEQYF
TRBV4-3	once	NA	TRBJ1-4	TGCGCCAGCAGCCAATGGCCAGGGAGCGAAAAACTGTTTTTT	CASSQWPGSEKLFF
TRBV27	once	NA	TRBJ1-2	TGTGCCAGCAGTTTGGTCCCGGGTGACTCAACTAACTATGGCTACACCTTC	CASSLVPGDSTNYGYTF
TRBV2	once	NA	TRBJ1-1	TGTGCCAGCAGTGAGGGTCCGTTTTTCACTGAAGCTTTCTTT	CASSEGPFFTEAFF
TRBV29-1	NA	NA	TRBJ1-5	TGCAGCGTCGGTAGTCATCAGCCCCAGCATTTT	CSVGSHQPQHF
TRBV19	NA	NA	TRBJ1-5	TGTGCCAGTAGTTCTCCCCCGGGAGGGGCCCAGCATTTT	CASSSPPGGAQHF
TRBV19	NA	NA	TRBJ2-3	TGTGCCAGTAGTGACCGAGGGACAGATACGCAGTATTTT	CASSDRGTDTQYF
TRBV5-1	NA	NA	TRBJ2-3	TGCGCCAGCAGCCTTCTGCCCACCCAAGCAGGGCTTATCACAGATACGCAGTATTTT	CASSLLPTQAGLITDTQYF
TRBV6-2/TRBV6-3	NA	NA	TRBJ1-5	TGTGCCAGCAGTTACTCGAGTTTCCCGTCAGAACAGCCCCAGCATTTT	CASSYSSFPSEQPQHF
TRBV5-8	NA	NA	TRBJ1-1	TGTGCCAGCAGCTTTGGGAACACTGAAGCTTTCTTT	CASSFGNTEAFF
TRBV10-3	NA	NA	TRBJ2-2	TGTGCCATCAGGGGACAATGGGAAACCGGGGAGCTGTTTTTT	CAIRGQWETGELFF
TRBV4-3	NA	NA	TRBJ1-1	TGCGCCAGCAGCCCTCGTTTTGACCGGGTCACTGAAGCTTTCTTT	CASSPRFDRVTEAFF
TRBV13	NA	TRBD2	TRBJ2-1	TGTGCCAGCAGCCCTGGGGGGGTACTCTACAATGAGCAGTTCTTC	CASSPGGVLYNEQFF
TRBV6-2/TRBV6-3	NA	NA	TRBJ1-6	TGTGCCAGCAGCCCAAACCCGAACAGGGTTGGCTATAATTCACCCCTCCACTTT	CASSPNPNRVGYNSPLHF
TRBV5-5	few	NA	TRBJ1-1	TGTGCCAGCAGCTTGGAAGTGACAGGCCTGTCTGAAGCTTTCTTT	CASSLEVTGLSEAFF
TRBV2	NA	TRBD1	TRBJ1-2	TGTGCCAGCATGTTGGGGACAGTCTATGGCTACACCTTC	CASMLGTVYGYTF
TRBV5-1	NA	NA	TRBJ2-1	TGCGCCAGCAGCTCGGGGACCTACAATGAGCAGTTCTTC	CASSSGTYNEQFF
TRBV5-1	NA	TRBD1	TRBJ1-4	TGCGCCAGCAGAACGGGACAGGAAACGGGTGCAACTAATGAAAAACTGTTTTTT	CASRTGQETGATNEKLFF
TRBV3-1/TRBV3-2	NA	NA	TRBJ2-5	TGTGCCAGCAGCCAAAACCCCGAAGAGACCCAGTACTTC	CASSQNPEETQYF